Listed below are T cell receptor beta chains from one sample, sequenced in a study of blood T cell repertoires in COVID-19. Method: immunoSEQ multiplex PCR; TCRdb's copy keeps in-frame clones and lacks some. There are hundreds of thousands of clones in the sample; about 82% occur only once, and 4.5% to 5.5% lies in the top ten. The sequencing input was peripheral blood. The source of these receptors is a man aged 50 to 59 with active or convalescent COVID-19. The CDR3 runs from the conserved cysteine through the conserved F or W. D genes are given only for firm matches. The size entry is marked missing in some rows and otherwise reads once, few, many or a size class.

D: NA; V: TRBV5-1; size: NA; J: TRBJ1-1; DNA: TGCGCCAGCAGTCCTACGGGGAACCCTGAAGCTTTCTTT; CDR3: CASSPTGNPEAFF
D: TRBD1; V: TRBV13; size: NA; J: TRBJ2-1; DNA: TGTGCCAGCAGTGAAAAGGGGGCGATTAAGCAGTTCTTC; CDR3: CASSEKGAIKQFF
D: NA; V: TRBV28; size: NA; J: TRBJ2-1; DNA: TGTGCCAGCAGCACCCACACTAGGAGCTCCTACAATGAGCAGTTCTTC; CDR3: CASSTHTRSSYNEQFF
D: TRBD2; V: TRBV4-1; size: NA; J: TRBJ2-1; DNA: TGCGCCAGCAGCCAAGATAGGGCGGGAGGGAAACCCCTATCCAATGAGCAGTTCTTC; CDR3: CASSQDRAGGKPLSNEQFF
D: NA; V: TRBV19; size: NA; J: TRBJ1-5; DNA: TGTGCCAGTAGTATGGGGAGGAGGGATCAGCCCCAGCATTTT; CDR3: CASSMGRRDQPQHF
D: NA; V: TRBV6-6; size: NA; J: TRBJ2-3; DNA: TGTGCCAGCAGTTACCCCCCTGAGTTCCCAGATACGCAGTATTTT; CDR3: CASSYPPEFPDTQYF
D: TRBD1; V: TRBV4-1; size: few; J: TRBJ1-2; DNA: TGCGCCAGCAGCCAAGAGAGAGGACAGGGTGACTATGGCTACACCTTC; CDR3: CASSQERGQGDYGYTF
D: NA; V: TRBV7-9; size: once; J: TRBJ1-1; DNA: TGTGCCAGCAGCTTATATCCAGGTGAAGCTTTCTTT; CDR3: CASSLYPGEAFF
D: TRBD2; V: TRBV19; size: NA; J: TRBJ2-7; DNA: TGTGCCTCCGGGGGGAGCCGAAACGAGCAGTACTTC; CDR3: CASGGSRNEQYF
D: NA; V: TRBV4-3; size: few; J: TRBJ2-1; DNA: TGCGCCAGCAGCCTCGAAAGACTCGTTTCGGACAATGAGCAGTTCTTC; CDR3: CASSLERLVSDNEQFF
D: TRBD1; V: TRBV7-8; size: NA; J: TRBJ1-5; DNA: TGTGCCAGCAGCTTCCTGACAGGGAAGAATCAGCCCCAGCATTTT; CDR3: CASSFLTGKNQPQHF
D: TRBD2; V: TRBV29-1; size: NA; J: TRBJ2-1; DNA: TGCAGCGTTGAATACAGCGGGAGTCCCTACAATGAGCAGTTCTTC; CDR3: CSVEYSGSPYNEQFF
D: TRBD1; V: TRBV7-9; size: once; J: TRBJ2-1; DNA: TGTGCCAGCAGCTTAGGTGGGAGACAGGGAGCCGATGAGCAGTTCTTC; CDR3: CASSLGGRQGADEQFF
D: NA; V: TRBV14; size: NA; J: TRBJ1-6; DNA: TGTGCCAGCAGCCCAGCGGGACGGATCTATAATTCACCCCTCCACTTT; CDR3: CASSPAGRIYNSPLHF
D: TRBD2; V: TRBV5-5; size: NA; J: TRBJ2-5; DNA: TGTGCCAGCAGCTTCGGACTAGGAGAGACCCAGTACTTC; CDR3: CASSFGLGETQYF
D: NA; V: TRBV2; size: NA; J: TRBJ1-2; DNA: TGTGCCAGCAGTTATACTCAGGGAGGCTACACCTTC; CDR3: CASSYTQGGYTF
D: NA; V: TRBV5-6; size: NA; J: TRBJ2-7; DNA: TGTGCCAGCGGACCGTCGGTAGGGGGAGGGCAGCTATACGAGCAGTACTTC; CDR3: CASGPSVGGGQLYEQYF
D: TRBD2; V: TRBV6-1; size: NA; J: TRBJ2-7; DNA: TGTGCCAGCAGTGAGACTAGCGGGAGGATCTACGAGCAGTACTTC; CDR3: CASSETSGRIYEQYF
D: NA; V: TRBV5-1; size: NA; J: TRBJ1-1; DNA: TGCGCCAGCAGCTTGTCGGTGCAGAACACTGAAGCTTTCTTT; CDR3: CASSLSVQNTEAFF
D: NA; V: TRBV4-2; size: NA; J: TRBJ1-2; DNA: TGTGCCAGCAGCCAAGAGCCCGGAGGGAGTGAGGGAGGCTACACCTTC; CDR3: CASSQEPGGSEGGYTF
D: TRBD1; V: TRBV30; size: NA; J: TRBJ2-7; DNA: TGTGCCTGGAGTGTACCGGGACAGGGATCCGAGCAGTACTTC; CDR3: CAWSVPGQGSEQYF
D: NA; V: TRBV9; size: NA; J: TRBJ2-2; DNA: TGTGCCAGCAACAGCGGCAGGTCCGGGGAGCTGTTTTTT; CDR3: CASNSGRSGELFF
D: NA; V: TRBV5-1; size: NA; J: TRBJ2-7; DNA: TGCGCCAGCAGCCCTAGCCCCGATCCCAGTTTATACGAGCAGTACTTC; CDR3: CASSPSPDPSLYEQYF
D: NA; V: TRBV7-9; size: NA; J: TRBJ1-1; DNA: TGTGCCAGCAGCTTACCCCTAGGTAGCAGGGTGAACACTGAAGCTTTCTTT; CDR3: CASSLPLGSRVNTEAFF
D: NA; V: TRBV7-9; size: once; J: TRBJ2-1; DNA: TGTGCCAGCAGCCCTGGGGGGATCCATGAGCAGTTCTTC; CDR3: CASSPGGIHEQFF
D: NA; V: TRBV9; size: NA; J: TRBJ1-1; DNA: TGTGCCAGCAGCGTCGGGGGGGACACTGAAGCTTTCTTT; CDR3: CASSVGGDTEAFF
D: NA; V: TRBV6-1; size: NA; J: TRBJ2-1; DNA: TGTGCCAGCAGTGATACGGGAGCGCATGAGCAGTTCTTC; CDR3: CASSDTGAHEQFF
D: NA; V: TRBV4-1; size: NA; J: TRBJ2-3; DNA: TGCGCCAGCAGCCAAGATGAAATCAGGAATACGCAGTATTTT; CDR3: CASSQDEIRNTQYF
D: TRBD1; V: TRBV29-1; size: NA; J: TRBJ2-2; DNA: TGCAGCGTCCGCAGGGGGACAGGGAACACCGGGGAGCTGTTTTTT; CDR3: CSVRRGTGNTGELFF
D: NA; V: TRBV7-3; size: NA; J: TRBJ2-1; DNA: TGTGCCAGCAGCTTCTGGGGGGTTGGGCATGAGCAGTTCTTC; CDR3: CASSFWGVGHEQFF
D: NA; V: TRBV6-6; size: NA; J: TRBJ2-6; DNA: TGTGCCAGCAGTTACTCCTGGAGTTCCGGGGCCAACGTCCTGACTTTC; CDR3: CASSYSWSSGANVLTF
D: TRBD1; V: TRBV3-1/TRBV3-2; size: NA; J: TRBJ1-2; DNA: TGTGCCAGCAGCCCAGGACAGGGTCTTGGCTACACCTTC; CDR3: CASSPGQGLGYTF
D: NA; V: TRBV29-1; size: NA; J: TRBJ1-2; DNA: TGCAGCGTTGCAATTTCGGGGGATTTCGGCTACACCTTC; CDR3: CSVAISGDFGYTF
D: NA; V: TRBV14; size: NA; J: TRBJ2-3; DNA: TGTGCCAGCAGCCAAGATCTTGGGGGCGCGCAGGATACGCAGTATTTT; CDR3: CASSQDLGGAQDTQYF
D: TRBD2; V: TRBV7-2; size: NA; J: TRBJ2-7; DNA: TGTGCCAGCAGCTCCCTCAGTGGCGGGAGCTCCTACGAGCAGTACTTC; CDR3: CASSSLSGGSSYEQYF
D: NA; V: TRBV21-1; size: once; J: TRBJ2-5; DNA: TGTGCCAGCAGCCCCGGGACAAATCAAGAGACCCAGTACTTC; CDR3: CASSPGTNQETQYF
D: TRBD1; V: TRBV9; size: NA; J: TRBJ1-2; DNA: TGTGCCAGCAGCCCAGGGGGCGCGGGCTACACCTTC; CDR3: CASSPGGAGYTF
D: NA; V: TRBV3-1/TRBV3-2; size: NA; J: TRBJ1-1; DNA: TGTGCCAGCAGCCAGCGGGGGGTGAACACTGAAGCTTTCTTT; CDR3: CASSQRGVNTEAFF
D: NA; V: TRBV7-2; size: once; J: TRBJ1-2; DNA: TGTGCCAGCACCACAAGGGGGGGCGATGGCTACACCTTC; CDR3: CASTTRGGDGYTF
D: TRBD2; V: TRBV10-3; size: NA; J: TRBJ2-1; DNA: TGTGCCATCAGTGAGTCGACTCTGACTAGCGGCAATGAGCAGTTCTTC; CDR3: CAISESTLTSGNEQFF
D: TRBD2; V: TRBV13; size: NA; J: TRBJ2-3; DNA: TGTGCCAGCAGCTTAGCCCTGACTAGCGGAGGTACAGATACGCAGTATTTT; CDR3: CASSLALTSGGTDTQYF
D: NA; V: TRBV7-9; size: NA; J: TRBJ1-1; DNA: TGTGCCAGCAGCTTAGTTTCCGGAGGTAACACTGAAGCTTTCTTT; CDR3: CASSLVSGGNTEAFF
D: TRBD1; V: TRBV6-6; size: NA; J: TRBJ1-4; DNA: TGTGCCAGCAGTCCGGGACAGGGAACAACTAATGAAAAACTGTTTTTT; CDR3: CASSPGQGTTNEKLFF